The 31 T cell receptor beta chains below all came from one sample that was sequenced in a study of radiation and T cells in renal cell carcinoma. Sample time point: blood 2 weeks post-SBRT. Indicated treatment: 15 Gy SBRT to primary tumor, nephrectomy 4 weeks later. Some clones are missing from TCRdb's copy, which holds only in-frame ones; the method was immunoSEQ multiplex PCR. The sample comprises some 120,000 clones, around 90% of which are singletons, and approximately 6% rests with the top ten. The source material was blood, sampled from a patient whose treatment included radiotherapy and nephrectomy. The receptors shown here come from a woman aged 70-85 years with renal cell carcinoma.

The CDR3 reads CASSSGPKLFF. In DNA, the CDR3 is TGTGCCAGTAGTAGTGGCCCAAAACTGTTTTTT. The chain combines TRBV19 with TRBJ1-4; D is uncertain. CDR1 is LNHDA and CDR2 is SQIVND in the germline V gene (reference sequence). V shed 4 bases and J shed 10 bases, with 7 bases lying between them. The CDR3 length is 11 residues.

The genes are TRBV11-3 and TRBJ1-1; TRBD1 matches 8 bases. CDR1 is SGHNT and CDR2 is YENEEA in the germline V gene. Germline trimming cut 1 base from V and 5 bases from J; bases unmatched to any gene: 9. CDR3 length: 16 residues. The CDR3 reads CASSLGLAGGDTEAFF. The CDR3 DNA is TGTGCCAGCAGCTTAGGCTTGGCAGGGGGCGATACTGAAGCTTTCTTT.

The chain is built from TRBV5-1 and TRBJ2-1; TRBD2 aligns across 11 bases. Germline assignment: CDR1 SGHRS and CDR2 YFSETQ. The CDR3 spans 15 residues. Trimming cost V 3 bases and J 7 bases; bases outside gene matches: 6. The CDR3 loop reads CASSSTSGGQNEQFF. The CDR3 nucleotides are TGCGCCAGCAGCTCAACTAGCGGGGGTCAGAATGAGCAGTTCTTC.

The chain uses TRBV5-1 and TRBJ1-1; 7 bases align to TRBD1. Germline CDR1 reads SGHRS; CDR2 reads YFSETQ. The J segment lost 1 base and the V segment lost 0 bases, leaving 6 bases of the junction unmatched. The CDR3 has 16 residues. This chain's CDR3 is CASSLVPGGPNTEAFF. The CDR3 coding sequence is TGCGCCAGCAGCTTGGTCCCAGGGGGTCCGAACACTGAAGCTTTCTTT.

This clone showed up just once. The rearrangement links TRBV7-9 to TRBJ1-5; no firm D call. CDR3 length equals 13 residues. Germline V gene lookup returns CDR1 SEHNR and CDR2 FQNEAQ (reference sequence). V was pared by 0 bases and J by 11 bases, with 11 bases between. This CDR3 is CASSLAPAQSQHF. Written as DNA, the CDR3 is TGTGCCAGCAGCTTAGCTCCAGCCCAGTCCCAGCATTTT.

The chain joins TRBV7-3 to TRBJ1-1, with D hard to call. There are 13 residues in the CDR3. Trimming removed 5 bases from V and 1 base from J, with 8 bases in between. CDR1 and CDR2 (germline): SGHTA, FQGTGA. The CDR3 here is CASSTSGNTEAFF. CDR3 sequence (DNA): TGTGCCAGCAGCACTTCTGGGAACACTGAAGCTTTCTTT.

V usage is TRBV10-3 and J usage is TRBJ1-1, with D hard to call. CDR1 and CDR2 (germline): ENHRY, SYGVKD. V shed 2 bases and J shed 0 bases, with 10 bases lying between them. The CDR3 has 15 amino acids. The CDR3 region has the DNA TGTGCCATCAGTGAGGGAGTCGTTCTGAACACTGAAGCTTTCTTT. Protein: CAISEGVVLNTEAFF.

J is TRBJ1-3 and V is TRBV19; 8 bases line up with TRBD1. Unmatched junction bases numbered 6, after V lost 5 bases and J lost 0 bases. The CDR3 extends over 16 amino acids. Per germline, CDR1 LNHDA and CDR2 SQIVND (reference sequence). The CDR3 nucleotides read TGTGCCAGTAGTCCCCTCGGACAGGGCTCTGGAAACACCATATATTTT. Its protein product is CASSPLGQGSGNTIYF.

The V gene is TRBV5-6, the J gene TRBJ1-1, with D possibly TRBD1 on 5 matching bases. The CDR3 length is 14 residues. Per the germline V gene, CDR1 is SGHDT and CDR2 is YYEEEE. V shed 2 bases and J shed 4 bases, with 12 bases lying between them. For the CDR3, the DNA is TGTGCCAGCAGCTTTGGGGGGGTAGGCACTGAAGCTTTCTTT. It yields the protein CASSFGGVGTEAFF.

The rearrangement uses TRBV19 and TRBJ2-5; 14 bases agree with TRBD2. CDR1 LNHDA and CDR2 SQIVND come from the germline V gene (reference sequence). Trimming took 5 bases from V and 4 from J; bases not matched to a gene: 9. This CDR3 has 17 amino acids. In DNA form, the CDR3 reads TGTGCCAGTAGTCCGGGACTAGCGGGGGCCGGGGGAGAGACCCAGTACTTC. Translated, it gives CASSPGLAGAGGETQYF.

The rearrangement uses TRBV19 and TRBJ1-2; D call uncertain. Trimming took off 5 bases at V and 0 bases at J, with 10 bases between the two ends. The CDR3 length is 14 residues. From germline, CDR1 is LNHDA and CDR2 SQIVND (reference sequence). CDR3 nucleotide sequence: TGTGCCAGTAGTTCCCTTTTGACTAACTATGGCTACACCTTC. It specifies CASSSLLTNYGYTF.

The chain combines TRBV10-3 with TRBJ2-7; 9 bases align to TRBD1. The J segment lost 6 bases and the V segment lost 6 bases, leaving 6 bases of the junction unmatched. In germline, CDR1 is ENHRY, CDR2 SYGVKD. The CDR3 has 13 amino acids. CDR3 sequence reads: CAISRDRDAEQYF. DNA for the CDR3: TGTGCCATCAGCCGGGACAGGGATGCCGAGCAGTACTTC.

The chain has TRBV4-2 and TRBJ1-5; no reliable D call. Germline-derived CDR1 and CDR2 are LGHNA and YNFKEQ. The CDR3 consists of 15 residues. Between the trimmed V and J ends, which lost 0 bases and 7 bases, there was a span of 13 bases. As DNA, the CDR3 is TGTGCCAGCAGCCAAGATCCAAGTGCGGGACAGCCCCAGCATTTT. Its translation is CASSQDPSAGQPQHF.

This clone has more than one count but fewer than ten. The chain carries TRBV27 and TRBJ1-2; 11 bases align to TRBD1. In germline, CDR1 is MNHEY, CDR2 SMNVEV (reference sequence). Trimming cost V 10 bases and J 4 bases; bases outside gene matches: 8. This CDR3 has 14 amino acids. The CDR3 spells CATGDGTGGYGYTF. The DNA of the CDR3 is TGTGCCACCGGAGATGGGACAGGGGGCTATGGCTACACCTTC.

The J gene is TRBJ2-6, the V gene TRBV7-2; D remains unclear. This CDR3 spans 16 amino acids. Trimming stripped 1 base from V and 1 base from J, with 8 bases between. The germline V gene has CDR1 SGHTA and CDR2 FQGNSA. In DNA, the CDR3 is TGTGCCAGCAGCTTAGAGTCCAGTTCTGGGGCCAACGTCCTGACTTTC. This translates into CASSLESSSGANVLTF.

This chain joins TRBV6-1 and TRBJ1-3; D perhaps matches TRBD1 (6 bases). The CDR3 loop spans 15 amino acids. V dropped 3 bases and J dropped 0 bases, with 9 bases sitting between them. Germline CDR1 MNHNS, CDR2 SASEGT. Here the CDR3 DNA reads TGTGCCAGCAGTGACGGACAGCTCTCTGGAAACACCATATATTTT. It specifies CASSDGQLSGNTIYF.

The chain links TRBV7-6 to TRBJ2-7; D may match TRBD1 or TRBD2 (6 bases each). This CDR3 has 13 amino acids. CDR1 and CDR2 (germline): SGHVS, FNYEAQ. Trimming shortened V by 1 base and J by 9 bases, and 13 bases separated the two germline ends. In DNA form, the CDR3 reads TGTGCCAGCAGCTTAGAGGTAGGGGGAGGGCAGTACTTC. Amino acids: CASSLEVGGGQYF.

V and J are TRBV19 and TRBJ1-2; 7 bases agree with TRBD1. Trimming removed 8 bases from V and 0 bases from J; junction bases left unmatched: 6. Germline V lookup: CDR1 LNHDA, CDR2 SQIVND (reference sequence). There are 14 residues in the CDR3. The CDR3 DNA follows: TGTGCCAGTTCTGAGGGACAGACTAACTATGGCTACACCTTC. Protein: CASSEGQTNYGYTF. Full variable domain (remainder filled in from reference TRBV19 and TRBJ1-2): DGGITQSPKYLFRKEGQNVTLSCEQNLNHDAMYWYRQDPGQGLRLIYYSQIVNDFQKGDIAEGYSVSREKKESFPLTVTSAQKNPTAFYLCASSEGQTNYGYTFGSGTRLTVV.

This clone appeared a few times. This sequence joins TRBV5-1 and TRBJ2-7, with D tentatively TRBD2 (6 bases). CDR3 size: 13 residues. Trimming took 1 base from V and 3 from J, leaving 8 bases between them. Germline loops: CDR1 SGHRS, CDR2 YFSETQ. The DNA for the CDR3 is TGCGCCAGCAGCTTGAATAGCGGCTACGAGCAGTACTTC. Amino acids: CASSLNSGYEQYF.

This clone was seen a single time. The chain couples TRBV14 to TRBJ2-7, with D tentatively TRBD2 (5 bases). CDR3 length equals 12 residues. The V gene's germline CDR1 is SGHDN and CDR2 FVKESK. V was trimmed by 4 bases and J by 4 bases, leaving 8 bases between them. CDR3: CASSPSGYEQYF. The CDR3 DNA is TGTGCCAGCAGCCCGTCGGGGTACGAGCAGTACTTC.

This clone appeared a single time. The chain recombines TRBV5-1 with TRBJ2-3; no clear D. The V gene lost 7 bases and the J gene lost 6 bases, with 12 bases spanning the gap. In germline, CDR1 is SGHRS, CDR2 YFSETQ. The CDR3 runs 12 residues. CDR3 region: CASALASDTQYF. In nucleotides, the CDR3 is TGCGCCAGCGCCTTAGCTTCTGATACGCAGTATTTT.

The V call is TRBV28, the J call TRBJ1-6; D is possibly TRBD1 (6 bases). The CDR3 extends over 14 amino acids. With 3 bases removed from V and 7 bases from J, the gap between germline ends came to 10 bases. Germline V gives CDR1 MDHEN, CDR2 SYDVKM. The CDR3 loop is CASSLGGANSPLHF. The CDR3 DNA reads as TGTGCCAGCAGTTTGGGGGGGGCGAATTCACCCCTCCACTTT.

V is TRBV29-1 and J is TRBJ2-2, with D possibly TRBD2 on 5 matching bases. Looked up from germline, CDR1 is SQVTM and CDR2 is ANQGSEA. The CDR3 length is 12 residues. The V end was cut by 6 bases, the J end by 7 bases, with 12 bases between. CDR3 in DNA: TGCAGCGTCGGCCCGGGGAGCGGGGAGCTGTTTTTT. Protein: CSVGPGSGELFF.

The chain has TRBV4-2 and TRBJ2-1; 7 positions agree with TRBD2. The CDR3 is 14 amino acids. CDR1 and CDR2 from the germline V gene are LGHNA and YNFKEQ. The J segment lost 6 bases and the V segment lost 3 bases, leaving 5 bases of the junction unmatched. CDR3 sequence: CASSHISGANEQFF. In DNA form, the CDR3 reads TGTGCCAGCAGCCACATAAGCGGGGCCAATGAGCAGTTCTTC.

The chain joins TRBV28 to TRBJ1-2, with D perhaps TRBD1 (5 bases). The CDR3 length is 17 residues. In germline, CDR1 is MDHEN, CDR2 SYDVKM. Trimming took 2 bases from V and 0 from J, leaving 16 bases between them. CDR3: CASSLLPGTLANYGYTF. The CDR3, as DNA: TGTGCCAGCAGTTTACTCCCTGGGACCTTAGCTAACTATGGCTACACCTTC.

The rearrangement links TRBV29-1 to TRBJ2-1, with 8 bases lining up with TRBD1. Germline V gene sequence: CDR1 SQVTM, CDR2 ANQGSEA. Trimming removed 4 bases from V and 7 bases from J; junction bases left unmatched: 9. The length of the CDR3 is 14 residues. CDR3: CSVVWTGSLNEQFF. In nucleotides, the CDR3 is TGCAGCGTTGTCTGGACAGGGAGTCTAAATGAGCAGTTCTTC.

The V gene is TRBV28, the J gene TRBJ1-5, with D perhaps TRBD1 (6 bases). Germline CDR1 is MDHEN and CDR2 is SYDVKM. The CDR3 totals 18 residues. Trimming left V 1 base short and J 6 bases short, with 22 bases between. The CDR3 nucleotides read TGTGCCAGCAGTTTATCCCTACAGGACAGTTTGGGGGGTCAGCCCCAGCATTTT. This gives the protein CASSLSLQDSLGGQPQHF.

CDR3 protein: CASSQGRTGSYEQYF. CDR3 DNA sequence: TGTGCCAGCAGCCAGGGGAGGACAGGGTCCTACGAGCAGTACTTC. This chain links TRBV14 with TRBJ2-7, with 8 bases that match TRBD1. The CDR3 is made up of 15 amino acids. The J segment lost 1 base and the V segment lost 3 bases, leaving 5 bases of the junction unmatched. Germline loops: CDR1 SGHDN, CDR2 FVKESK. The full variable domain, in which reference TRBV14 and TRBJ2-7 provide the parts outside the CDR3, is EAGVTQFPSHSVIEKGQTVTLRCDPISGHDNLYWYRRVMGKEIKFLLHFVKESKQDESGMPNNRFLAERTGGTYSTLKVQPAELEDSGVYFCASSQGRTGSYEQYFGPGTRLTVT.

The CDR3 is CASSLDREVTEAFF. The CDR3 DNA reads TGTGCCAGCAGCTTGGACAGGGAAGTCACTGAAGCTTTCTTT. The rearrangement uses TRBV5-4 and TRBJ1-1; D is perhaps TRBD1 (6 bases). V was pared by 0 bases and J by 4 bases, with 10 bases between. CDR3 length equals 14 residues. Germline V gives CDR1 SGHNT, CDR2 YYREEE (reference sequence).

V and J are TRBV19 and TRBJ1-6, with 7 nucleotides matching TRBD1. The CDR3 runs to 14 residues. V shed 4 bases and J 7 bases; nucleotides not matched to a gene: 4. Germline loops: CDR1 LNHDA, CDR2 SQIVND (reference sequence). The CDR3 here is CASSTQGQNSPLHF. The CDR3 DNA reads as TGTGCCAGTAGTACACAGGGGCAGAATTCACCCCTCCACTTT.

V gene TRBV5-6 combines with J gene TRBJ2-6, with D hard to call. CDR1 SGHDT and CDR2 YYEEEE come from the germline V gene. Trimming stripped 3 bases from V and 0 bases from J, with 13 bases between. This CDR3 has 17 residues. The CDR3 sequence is CASSSEIKGSGANVLTF. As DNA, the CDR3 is TGTGCCAGCAGCTCCGAAATAAAGGGCTCTGGGGCCAACGTCCTGACTTTC.